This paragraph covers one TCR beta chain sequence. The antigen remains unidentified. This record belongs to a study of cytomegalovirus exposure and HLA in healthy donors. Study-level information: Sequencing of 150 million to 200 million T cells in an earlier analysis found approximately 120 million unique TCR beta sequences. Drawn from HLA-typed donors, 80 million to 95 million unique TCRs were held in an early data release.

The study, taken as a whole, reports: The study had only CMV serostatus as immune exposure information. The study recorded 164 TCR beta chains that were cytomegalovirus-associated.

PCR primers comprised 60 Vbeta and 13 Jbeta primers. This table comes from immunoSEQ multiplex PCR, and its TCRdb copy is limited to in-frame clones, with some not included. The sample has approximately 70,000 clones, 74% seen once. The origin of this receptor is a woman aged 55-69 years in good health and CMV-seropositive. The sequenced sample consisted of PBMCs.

CDR3 in amino acids: CASSLGTGVSTDTQYF. In DNA, the CDR3 is TGTGCCAGCAGCTTGGGGACAGGAGTTAGCACAGATACGCAGTATTTT. The chain links TRBV7-6 to TRBJ2-3; TRBD1 agrees at 8 bases. CDR1 and CDR2 (germline): SGHVS, FNYEAQ. This CDR3 comprises 16 residues. Losses at the gene ends were 3 bases for V and 0 bases for J; bases not matched to a gene: 5. The complete variable domain, with remaining parts taken from reference TRBV7-6 and TRBJ2-3, reads GAGVSQSPRYKVTKRGQDVALRCDPISGHVSLYWYRQALGQGPEFLTYFNYEAQQDKSGLPNDRFSAERPEGSISTLTIQRTEQRDSAMYRCASSLGTGVSTDTQYFGPGTRLTVL.